Described below is a single T cell receptor (beta chain) sequence and its context. Authors' data handling: Amplification of reference gene primers was used by the study to estimate nucleated cell counts. The repertoire was sequenced with immunoSEQ multiplex PCR; TCRdb's copy has only in-frame clones and lacks some. V and J calls and clone size are those listed in that table; D and trimming were worked out from the DNA. The repertoire holds around 250,000 clones, about 89% seen once, with about 8.6% in the top ten. This sample is part of a study of blood T cell repertoires in COVID-19. Study-wide context: Acute and convalescent COVID-19 samples came from the United States, Italy and Spain. T cells, B-cell-depleted T cells, or PBMCs provided the cDNA or gDNA that served as material.

The CDR3 length is 15 residues. After removal of 1 base from V and 5 bases from J, the junction contained 5 bases not matched to a gene. Germline V CDR1 and CDR2: SEHNR, FQNEAQ (reference sequence). What was sequenced was peripheral blood. This TCR was recovered from a man between 35 and 55 years old with active or convalescent COVID-19. V and J are TRBV7-9 and TRBJ2-5; 9 bases agree with TRBD2. CDR3 coding DNA: TGTGCCAGCAGCTTAGGATGGCTAGCGGGGGAGACCCAGTACTTC. Translation gives CASSLGWLAGETQYF.